The rows below give T cell receptor beta chains drawn from one sample of a study of blood T cell repertoires in COVID-19. Profiling relied on immunoSEQ multiplex PCR, and the TCRdb table lists in-frame clones only, not all of them. The table shows under 200,000 clones, with around 84% occurring only once. Sequenced: peripheral blood. The receptors were gathered from a man between 50 and 59 years old with active or convalescent COVID-19. CDR3s include the opening cysteine and the closing phenylalanine or tryptophan. The D gene is left open where the match is weak. Not every row has a clone size; where given, it reads once, few, many or a size class.

TRBV7-2,once,TRBJ2-3,-,CASSLGPQGSSTDTQYF,TGTGCCAGCAGCTTAGGGCCACAGGGCTCAAGCACAGATACGCAGTATTTT
TRBV20-1,-,TRBJ2-7,TRBD2,CSASSGTTNPREQYF,TGCAGTGCTAGTTCCGGGACTACCAACCCACGCGAGCAGTACTTC
TRBV2,-,TRBJ2-2,TRBD2,CASSVGRGGRDGELFF,TGTGCCAGCAGTGTAGGCCGGGGGGGCCGTGACGGGGAGCTGTTTTTT
TRBV19,few,TRBJ2-7,-,CASSIDQDGAYEQYF,TGTGCCAGTAGTATAGATCAAGACGGGGCCTACGAGCAGTACTTC
TRBV15,-,TRBJ2-1,TRBD2,CATSTFIGLAGENEQFF,TGTGCCACCAGCACCTTTATCGGGCTAGCGGGGGAGAATGAGCAGTTCTTC
TRBV3-1/TRBV3-2,-,TRBJ2-7,-,CASSQDRGYEQYF,TGTGCCAGCAGCCAAGATCGCGGGTACGAGCAGTACTTC
TRBV6-2/TRBV6-3,-,TRBJ2-2,-,CASSYSGRITGELFF,TGTGCCAGCAGTTACTCGGGCAGAATCACCGGGGAGCTGTTTTTT
TRBV9,-,TRBJ1-1,-,CASSVAHRRIIEAFF,TGTGCCAGCAGCGTAGCTCATCGCAGGATAATTGAAGCTTTCTTT
TRBV15,-,TRBJ1-2,-,CATRRAGSYGYTF,TGTGCCACCAGGAGAGCGGGGAGCTATGGCTACACCTTC
TRBV5-1,-,TRBJ2-3,-,CASSFLASEADTQYF,TGCGCCAGCAGCTTCTTGGCTAGCGAGGCGGATACGCAGTATTTT
TRBV27,-,TRBJ2-3,-,CASRPQGDTQYF,TGTGCCAGCAGGCCACAGGGAGATACGCAGTATTTT
TRBV6-1,once,TRBJ1-6,-,CASSEAGRNSPLHF,TGTGCCAGCAGTGAGGCAGGTCGGAATTCACCCCTCCACTTT
TRBV4-3,-,TRBJ2-3,-,CASSQDLEDTQYF,TGCGCCAGCAGCCAAGATCTGGAGGATACGCAGTATTTT
TRBV5-5,-,TRBJ2-7,TRBD2,CASSGRTSFYEQYF,TGTGCCAGCAGCGGAAGGACTAGTTTCTACGAGCAGTACTTC
TRBV24-1,few,TRBJ2-7,-,CATSDLEDPYEQYF,TGTGCCACCAGTGATTTGGAGGATCCCTACGAGCAGTACTTC
TRBV6-5,-,TRBJ2-5,TRBD2,CASSSPPGGRETQYF,TGTGCCAGCAGTTCCCCTCCCGGGGGGAGGGAGACCCAGTACTTC
TRBV7-9,-,TRBJ1-6,TRBD1,CASSLKGDRGVNSPLHF,TGTGCCAGCAGCTTAAAGGGAGACAGGGGAGTGAATTCACCCCTCCACTTT
TRBV4-2,-,TRBJ1-2,-,CASSQDGGGANYGYTF,TGTGCCAGCAGCCAAGATGGAGGCGGAGCTAACTATGGCTACACCTTC
TRBV3-1/TRBV3-2,-,TRBJ2-4,TRBD2,CASSQVAGGDIQYF,TGTGCCAGCAGCCAAGTTGCGGGGGGGGACATTCAGTACTTC
TRBV10-3,-,TRBJ2-7,TRBD1,CAISDGTVYEQYF,TGTGCCATCAGTGATGGGACAGTCTACGAGCAGTACTTC